This TCR beta chain was profiled in a study of human T cells and chemical hapten exposure. Study at large: Read at 6 days, the patch tests placed 0.01% DPC on the upper back. Alopecia areata, totalis or universalis was found in mostly female patients.

The sample's time point: patch test 1, 2 weeks after DPC sensitization. The sample's treatment: therapeutic diphenylcyclopropenone sensitization with weekly scalp DPC. Unfractionated whole blood served as the source for total RNA extraction. Alopecia patients deemed DPC-suitable, aged 18 to 70, excluding pregnancy. The CDR3 has 15 amino acids. Germline CDR1 reads SGHRS; CDR2 reads YFSETQ. V dropped 3 bases and J dropped 1 base, with 8 bases sitting between them. MiXCR was run by TCRdb on the RACE reads, yielding one entry per CDR3 protein. The sample lists roughly 50,000 distinct CDR3 sequences; roughly 9.6% were seen once.

The starting material was whole blood, obtained in connection with sensitization to the hapten diphenylcyclopropenone (DPC). J is TRBJ2-6 and V is TRBV5-1; no firm D call. The origin of this receptor is a woman aged 40 to 50 with alopecia areata. Some clones in this sample may be carry-over from other donors' samples. As DNA, the CDR3 is TGCGCCAGCAGCTCCGACCTTTCTGGGGCCAACGTCCTGACTTTC. Residues: CASSSDLSGANVLTF.